The 3 T cell receptor beta chains reported below all come from one sample, sequenced in a study of shared clonotypes between healthy human individuals. Here immunoSEQ multiplex PCR was the method, and the copy in TCRdb shows in-frame clones only, minus some. The sample shows some 2.4 million clones, approximately 93% of them seen only once. What was sequenced was naive CD4+ T cells from PBMCs. Subset indicated: CD45RA+ positively selected. The receptors come from a young man in good health. Some clones in this sample may be carry-over from other donors' samples.

The chain joins TRBV28 to TRBJ2-1; no definite D call. The CDR3 runs 12 residues. The germline V gene encodes CDR1 MDHEN and CDR2 SYDVKM. The germline V and J ends were trimmed by 6 bases and 4 bases, with 7 bases remaining between them. For the CDR3, the DNA is TGTGCCAGCAGCGACTGGTACAATGAGCAGTTCTTC. This codes for CASSDWYNEQFF.

A note on this clone: Within the sample, other DNA sequences also encode this same CDR3. The V and J genes are TRBV2 and TRBJ2-5; D remains ambiguous. V dropped 6 bases and J dropped 5 bases, with 13 bases sitting between them. Germline CDR1 SNHLY, CDR2 FYNNEI. The CDR3 spans 13 residues. As DNA, the CDR3 is TGTGCCAGCAGCCGGGCTTTGGGGGAGACCCAGTACTTC. Translated, it gives CASSRALGETQYF. The full variable domain, in which reference TRBV2 and TRBJ2-5 provide the parts outside the CDR3, is EPEVTQTPSHQVTQMGQEVILRCVPISNHLYFYWYRQILGQKVEFLVSFYNNEISEKSEIFDDQFSVERPDGSNFTLKIRSTKLEDSAMYFCASSRALGETQYFGPGTRLLVL.

The chain uses TRBV5-6 and TRBJ2-1, with unresolved D. The CDR3 length is 11 residues. V dropped 2 bases and J dropped 5 bases, with 2 bases sitting between them. Germline V gene data show CDR1 as SGHDT and CDR2 as YYEEEE. CDR3 amino acids: CASSLHNEQFF. CDR3 nucleotides: TGTGCCAGCAGCTTACACAATGAGCAGTTCTTC.